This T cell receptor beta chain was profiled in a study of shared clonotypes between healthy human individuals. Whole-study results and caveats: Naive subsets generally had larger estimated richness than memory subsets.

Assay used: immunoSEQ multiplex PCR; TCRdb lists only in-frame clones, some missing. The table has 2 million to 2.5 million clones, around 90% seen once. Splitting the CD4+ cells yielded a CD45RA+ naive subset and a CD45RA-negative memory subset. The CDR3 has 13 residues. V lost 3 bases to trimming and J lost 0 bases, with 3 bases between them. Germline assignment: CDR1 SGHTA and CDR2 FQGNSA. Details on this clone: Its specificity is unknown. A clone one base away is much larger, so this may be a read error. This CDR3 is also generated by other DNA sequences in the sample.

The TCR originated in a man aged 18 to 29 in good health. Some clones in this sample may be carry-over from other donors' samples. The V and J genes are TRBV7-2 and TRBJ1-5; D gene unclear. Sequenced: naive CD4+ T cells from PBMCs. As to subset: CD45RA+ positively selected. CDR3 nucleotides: TGTGCCAGCAGCTTCGATAGCAATCAGCCCCAGCATTTT. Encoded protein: CASSFDSNQPQHF.